This is a list of T cell receptor beta chains from one sample in a study of OX40 agonist ivuxolimab in advanced cancers. This table comes from immunoSEQ multiplex PCR, and its TCRdb copy is limited to in-frame clones, with some not included. The data contain roughly 91,000 clones, over 85% of them seen just once; the ten biggest clones take up approximately 0.8%. The specimen comprised CD4+ or CD8+ T cells sorted from blood, sampled in a trial of the OX40 agonist ivuxolimab. These receptors were obtained from an adult with an advanced solid tumor such as melanoma, head and neck, liver or kidney cancer. The CDR3 runs from the conserved cysteine through the conserved F or W. Fields, in order: J gene, V gene, clone size, D gene, CDR3 DNA, CDR3 protein. A D gene is named only where the DNA matches it firmly. The size field is filled for only some rows; it gives once, few, many or a size class.

j_call: TRBJ2-1; v_call: TRBV7-2; clone_size: -; d_call: -; cdr3_nt: TGTGCCAGCAGCCGACCGGGCCCCAATGAGCAGTTCTTC; cdr3_aa: CASSRPGPNEQFF
j_call: TRBJ2-6; v_call: TRBV6-1; clone_size: -; d_call: -; cdr3_nt: TGTGCCAGCAGTGTCGGGGCCAACGTCCTGACTTTC; cdr3_aa: CASSVGANVLTF
j_call: TRBJ2-3; v_call: TRBV6-6; clone_size: -; d_call: TRBD2; cdr3_nt: TGTGCCAGCAGGACTAGCGGGGGCACAGATACGCAGTATTTT; cdr3_aa: CASRTSGGTDTQYF
j_call: TRBJ2-3; v_call: TRBV5-1; clone_size: -; d_call: -; cdr3_nt: TGCGCCAGCAGCTTTGGGGTAACGGGTAGCACAGATACGCAGTATTTT; cdr3_aa: CASSFGVTGSTDTQYF
j_call: TRBJ2-7; v_call: TRBV19; clone_size: -; d_call: TRBD1; cdr3_nt: TGTGCCAGTAGTAGGACAGGGGGATCCTACTCCTACGAGCAGTACTTC; cdr3_aa: CASSRTGGSYSYEQYF
j_call: TRBJ2-2; v_call: TRBV5-6; clone_size: -; d_call: -; cdr3_nt: TGTGCCAGCAGCTTGGCGGGACTGAACACCGGGGAGCTGTTTTTT; cdr3_aa: CASSLAGLNTGELFF
j_call: TRBJ1-5; v_call: TRBV28; clone_size: once; d_call: TRBD1; cdr3_nt: TGTGCCAGCCTCGGCATGACAGGGTTGAATCAGCCCCAGCATTTT; cdr3_aa: CASLGMTGLNQPQHF
j_call: TRBJ2-6; v_call: TRBV5-6; clone_size: -; d_call: -; cdr3_nt: TGTGCCAGCAGCTTGTGGGGTCCAGGGGTCCTGACTTTC; cdr3_aa: CASSLWGPGVLTF
j_call: TRBJ2-3; v_call: TRBV6-1; clone_size: once; d_call: TRBD2; cdr3_nt: TGTGCCAGCAGTGAAGCCGGGGGGGAAGATACGCAGTATTTT; cdr3_aa: CASSEAGGEDTQYF
j_call: TRBJ1-6; v_call: TRBV11-2; clone_size: -; d_call: -; cdr3_nt: TGTGCCAGCAGTCAAAGGGCTGGGGGGAATTCACCCCTCCACTTT; cdr3_aa: CASSQRAGGNSPLHF
j_call: TRBJ2-5; v_call: TRBV5-4; clone_size: -; d_call: TRBD2; cdr3_nt: TGTGCCAGCAGCCCTCTGGGGCGGGGGGGACAAGAGACCCAGTACTTC; cdr3_aa: CASSPLGRGGQETQYF
j_call: TRBJ2-1; v_call: TRBV28; clone_size: -; d_call: -; cdr3_nt: TGTGCCAGCAGTTTCAGGGGTGATGAGCAGTTCTTC; cdr3_aa: CASSFRGDEQFF
j_call: TRBJ1-1; v_call: TRBV4-2; clone_size: -; d_call: -; cdr3_nt: TGTGCCAGCAGCCAAGAGATGGGGACTGAAGCTTTCTTT; cdr3_aa: CASSQEMGTEAFF
j_call: TRBJ2-4; v_call: TRBV4-1; clone_size: -; d_call: -; cdr3_nt: TGCGCCAGCAGCCAAGATAGGGGGGCTCTCTATCTAGCCAAAAACATTCAGTACTTC; cdr3_aa: CASSQDRGALYLAKNIQYF
j_call: TRBJ2-2; v_call: TRBV28; clone_size: -; d_call: -; cdr3_nt: TGTGCCAGCAGGCGAGTTGGAACCGGGGAGCTGTTTTTT; cdr3_aa: CASRRVGTGELFF
j_call: TRBJ1-1; v_call: TRBV10-2; clone_size: -; d_call: -; cdr3_nt: TGCGCCAGCAGTGAGCGGGGGACTGAAGCTTTCTTT; cdr3_aa: CASSERGTEAFF
j_call: TRBJ2-7; v_call: TRBV27; clone_size: -; d_call: -; cdr3_nt: TGTGCCAGGCAGACCCGACTGAGCTCCTACGAGCAGTACTTC; cdr3_aa: CARQTRLSSYEQYF
j_call: TRBJ2-5; v_call: TRBV5-1; clone_size: -; d_call: -; cdr3_nt: TGCGCCAGCAGCTTGGTTGGGATTCAAGAGACCCAGTACTTC; cdr3_aa: CASSLVGIQETQYF
j_call: TRBJ1-5; v_call: TRBV28; clone_size: -; d_call: -; cdr3_nt: TGTGCCAGCAGTTTTAACCCGGGGGCAGGAGGACAGCCCCAGCATTTT; cdr3_aa: CASSFNPGAGGQPQHF
j_call: TRBJ2-7; v_call: TRBV5-1; clone_size: -; d_call: TRBD1; cdr3_nt: TGCGCCAGCAGCTTACTAACGACCGGGACAGGGGTTTACGAGCAGTACTTC; cdr3_aa: CASSLLTTGTGVYEQYF
j_call: TRBJ2-1; v_call: TRBV4-2; clone_size: -; d_call: TRBD1; cdr3_nt: TGTGCCAGCAGCCAAGCTTTTGGGACAGGGTACAATGAGCAGTTCTTC; cdr3_aa: CASSQAFGTGYNEQFF
j_call: TRBJ1-2; v_call: TRBV12-5; clone_size: -; d_call: TRBD1; cdr3_nt: TGTGCTAGTGGTTTGGCCTTAGGACAGGGGGCTGTAAACTATGGCTACACCTTC; cdr3_aa: CASGLALGQGAVNYGYTF
j_call: TRBJ1-3; v_call: TRBV5-8; clone_size: -; d_call: TRBD1; cdr3_nt: TGTGCCAGCAGCTCGGACAGGGTACCTGGAAACACCATATATTTT; cdr3_aa: CASSSDRVPGNTIYF
j_call: TRBJ1-3; v_call: TRBV18; clone_size: -; d_call: -; cdr3_nt: TGTGCCAGCTCACCGCCGGGGACAACTGGAAACACCATATATTTT; cdr3_aa: CASSPPGTTGNTIYF
j_call: TRBJ1-1; v_call: TRBV7-2; clone_size: -; d_call: -; cdr3_nt: TGTGCCAGCAGCTTAGCCATCTACACTGAAGCTTTCTTT; cdr3_aa: CASSLAIYTEAFF
j_call: TRBJ1-5; v_call: TRBV30; clone_size: -; d_call: TRBD1; cdr3_nt: TGTGCCTGGGGAGGACAGGGCAATCAGCCCCAGCATTTT; cdr3_aa: CAWGGQGNQPQHF
j_call: TRBJ2-5; v_call: TRBV11-2; clone_size: -; d_call: -; cdr3_nt: TGTGCCAGCAGCTTAAGGCCCATCCTATACTTC; cdr3_aa: CASSLRPILYF
j_call: TRBJ2-1; v_call: TRBV19; clone_size: -; d_call: -; cdr3_nt: TGTGCCAGTAGTATCCTCTATGGAAGCTCCTACAATGAGCAGTTCTTC; cdr3_aa: CASSILYGSSYNEQFF
j_call: TRBJ2-5; v_call: TRBV6-5; clone_size: once; d_call: TRBD1; cdr3_nt: TGTGCCAGCAGCCCGACTTGGACAGGGCAAGAGACCCAGTACTTC; cdr3_aa: CASSPTWTGQETQYF
j_call: TRBJ2-5; v_call: TRBV12-2; clone_size: -; d_call: -; cdr3_nt: TGTGCAAGTCGCTCCTCAAGACGTGTCAAGAGCGAGACCCAGTACTTC; cdr3_aa: CASRSSRRVKSETQYF
j_call: TRBJ2-7; v_call: TRBV4-1; clone_size: -; d_call: -; cdr3_nt: TGCGCCAGCAGCCAGGGGGGGCAGAGGACCTACGAGCAGTACTTC; cdr3_aa: CASSQGGQRTYEQYF
j_call: TRBJ2-4; v_call: TRBV7-2; clone_size: -; d_call: -; cdr3_nt: TGTGCCAGCAGCCCGGACCTTTACAAAAACATTCAGTACTTC; cdr3_aa: CASSPDLYKNIQYF
j_call: TRBJ1-1; v_call: TRBV19; clone_size: -; d_call: TRBD1; cdr3_nt: TGTGCCAGTAGGCCAGGACAGGAGTGGACTGAAGCTTTCTTT; cdr3_aa: CASRPGQEWTEAFF
j_call: TRBJ1-2; v_call: TRBV5-1; clone_size: -; d_call: TRBD1; cdr3_nt: TGCGCCAGCAGCTTGGTATCGGACAGGGCGGGAGGCTACACCTTC; cdr3_aa: CASSLVSDRAGGYTF
j_call: TRBJ2-3; v_call: TRBV28; clone_size: -; d_call: TRBD2; cdr3_nt: TGTGCCAGCAGTTTAGTGCGGGGGGGCGGTACGCAGTATTTT; cdr3_aa: CASSLVRGGGTQYF
j_call: TRBJ2-4; v_call: TRBV5-1; clone_size: -; d_call: -; cdr3_nt: TGCGCCAGCAGCTTGGCCGGGGGCGCGGGGTCCAAAAACATTCAGTACTTC; cdr3_aa: CASSLAGGAGSKNIQYF
j_call: TRBJ2-1; v_call: TRBV21-1; clone_size: -; d_call: -; cdr3_nt: TGTGCCAGCAGCAAACAAAGCGGTGAGCAGTTCTTC; cdr3_aa: CASSKQSGEQFF
j_call: TRBJ2-5; v_call: TRBV30; clone_size: -; d_call: TRBD1; cdr3_nt: TGTGCCTGGGGACAGGGCGGACCTCAGGTGACCCAGTACTTC; cdr3_aa: CAWGQGGPQVTQYF
j_call: TRBJ1-2; v_call: TRBV28; clone_size: -; d_call: -; cdr3_nt: TGTGCCAGCAGTCCGCGCAGGGAGTCAAGTGGCTACACCTTC; cdr3_aa: CASSPRRESSGYTF
j_call: TRBJ2-5; v_call: TRBV27; clone_size: -; d_call: TRBD2; cdr3_nt: TGTGCCAGCAGTCCGCGACTAGCGGGGGGGATGTACCAAGAGACCCAGTACTTC; cdr3_aa: CASSPRLAGGMYQETQYF
j_call: TRBJ2-2; v_call: TRBV19; clone_size: -; d_call: -; cdr3_nt: TGTGCCAGTAGTATGTGGGGGGCGAACACCGGGGAGCTGTTTTTT; cdr3_aa: CASSMWGANTGELFF
j_call: TRBJ1-1; v_call: TRBV5-4; clone_size: -; d_call: -; cdr3_nt: TGTGCCAGCAGCGTCCAGGGTCTGAACACTGAAGCTTTCTTT; cdr3_aa: CASSVQGLNTEAFF
j_call: TRBJ1-2; v_call: TRBV6-1; clone_size: -; d_call: -; cdr3_nt: TGTGCCAGCAGGGAACTTACAGGGTTCGGTGGCTACACCTTC; cdr3_aa: CASRELTGFGGYTF
j_call: TRBJ2-1; v_call: TRBV6-5; clone_size: -; d_call: -; cdr3_nt: TGTGCCAGCAGTTACCTCCTGGGCAGCTCCTACAATGAGCAGTTCTTC; cdr3_aa: CASSYLLGSSYNEQFF
j_call: TRBJ2-1; v_call: TRBV5-4; clone_size: once; d_call: TRBD2; cdr3_nt: TGTGCCCTTGGGCGGGGGGGCGCCACGGACAATGAGCAGTTCTTC; cdr3_aa: CALGRGGATDNEQFF
j_call: TRBJ1-1; v_call: TRBV29-1; clone_size: -; d_call: TRBD1; cdr3_nt: TGCAGCGTTGGGGGACAGGGGTTCAAGAACACTGAAGCTTTCTTT; cdr3_aa: CSVGGQGFKNTEAFF
j_call: TRBJ2-7; v_call: TRBV7-2; clone_size: -; d_call: -; cdr3_nt: TGTGCCAGCAGCTTTGTCAAGTCCTACGAGCAGTACTTC; cdr3_aa: CASSFVKSYEQYF
j_call: TRBJ1-5; v_call: TRBV6-4; clone_size: few; d_call: -; cdr3_nt: TGTGCCAGGTCGAAGGGGCGGCAGCCCCAGCATTTT; cdr3_aa: CARSKGRQPQHF
j_call: TRBJ1-4; v_call: TRBV7-2; clone_size: -; d_call: -; cdr3_nt: TGTGCCAGCAGCCTATCACAGGCAACTAATGAAAAACTGTTTTTT; cdr3_aa: CASSLSQATNEKLFF
j_call: TRBJ2-5; v_call: TRBV5-4; clone_size: -; d_call: -; cdr3_nt: TGTGCCAGCAGCCCAGACTTGCTTCTGGCGACCCAGTACTTC; cdr3_aa: CASSPDLLLATQYF